This T cell receptor beta chain is from a study of blood T cell repertoires in COVID-19. Study summary: The samples span acute and convalescent COVID-19 from the United States, Italy and Spain. T cells, B-cell-depleted T cells, or PBMCs provided the cDNA or gDNA that served as material.

Between the trimmed V and J ends, which lost 5 bases and 8 bases, there was a span of 10 bases. CDR3 length equals 12 residues. CDR1 is MNHEY and CDR2 is SMNVEV in the germline V gene (reference sequence). In the original processing: Amplified reference gene primers provided the basis for estimating nucleated cell counts. Assay: immunoSEQ multiplex PCR; the TCRdb copy retains only in-frame clones and omits some. For V, J and clone size, that table is used; D and trimming come from the DNA. Of over 200,000 clones in the sample, roughly nine tenths are singletons; the top ten hold about 2%. The sequenced sample was peripheral blood. The gene calls are TRBV27 and TRBJ2-1, with D possibly TRBD1 on 6 matching bases. This TCR derives from a man in his forties with active or convalescent COVID-19. As DNA, the CDR3 is TGTGCCAGCAGTATCGCAGGGGATGAGCAGTTCTTC. Translation gives CASSIAGDEQFF.